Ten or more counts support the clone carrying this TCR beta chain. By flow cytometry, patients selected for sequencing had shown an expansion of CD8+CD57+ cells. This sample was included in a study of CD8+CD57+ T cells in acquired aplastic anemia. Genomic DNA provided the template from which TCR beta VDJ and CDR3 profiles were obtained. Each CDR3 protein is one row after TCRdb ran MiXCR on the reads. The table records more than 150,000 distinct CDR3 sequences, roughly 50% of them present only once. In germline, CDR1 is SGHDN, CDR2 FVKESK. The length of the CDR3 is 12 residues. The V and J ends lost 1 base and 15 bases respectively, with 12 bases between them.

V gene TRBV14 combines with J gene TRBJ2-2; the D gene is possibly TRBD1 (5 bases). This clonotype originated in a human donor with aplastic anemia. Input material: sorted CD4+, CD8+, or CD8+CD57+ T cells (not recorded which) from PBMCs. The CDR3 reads CASSQGGSPMFF. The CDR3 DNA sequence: TGTGCCAGCAGCCAAGGGGGCAGCCCGATGTTTTTT. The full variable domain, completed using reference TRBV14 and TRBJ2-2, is EAGVTQFPSHSVIEKGQTVTLRCDPISGHDNLYWYRRVMGKEIKFLLHFVKESKQDESGMPNNRFLAERTGGTYSTLKVQPAELEDSGVYFCASSQGGSPMFFGEGSRLTVL.